The present TCR beta chain was sequenced within a study of blood T cell repertoires in COVID-19. Only in-frame clones appear in the TCRdb table, and some are missing; sequencing was by immunoSEQ multiplex PCR. The repertoire consists of roughly 100,000 clones, with less than 80% occurring once and the leading ten covering 6.2%. V was pared by 7 bases and J by 5 bases, with 17 bases between. Germline V lookup: CDR1 SQVTM, CDR2 ANQGSEA. The CDR3 consists of 13 residues. The chain carries TRBV29-1 and TRBJ1-2; D not certain. The sequence derives from a man aged 80 or over with COVID-19, enrolled during active disease. The sample was peripheral blood. CDR3 residues: CSADFWGVYGYTF. CDR3 sequence (DNA): TGCAGCGCCGATTTTTGGGGAGTTTATGGCTACACCTTC. Supplemented by reference TRBV29-1 and TRBJ1-2, the full variable domain reads SAVISQKPSRDICQRGTSLTIQCQVDSQVTMMFWYRQQPGQSLTLIATANQGSEATYESGFVIDKFPISRPNLTFSTLTVSNMSPEDSSIYLCSADFWGVYGYTFGSGTRLTVV.